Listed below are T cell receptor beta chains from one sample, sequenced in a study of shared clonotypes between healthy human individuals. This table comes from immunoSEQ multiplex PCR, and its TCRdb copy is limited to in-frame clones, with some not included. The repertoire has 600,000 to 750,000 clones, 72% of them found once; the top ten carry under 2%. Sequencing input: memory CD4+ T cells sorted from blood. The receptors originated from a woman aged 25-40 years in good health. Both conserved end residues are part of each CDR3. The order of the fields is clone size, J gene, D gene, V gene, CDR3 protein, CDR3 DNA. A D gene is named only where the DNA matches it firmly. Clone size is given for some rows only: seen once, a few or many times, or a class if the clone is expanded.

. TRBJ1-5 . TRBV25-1 CASSIPGHHSNQPQHF TGTGCCAGCAGTATACCGGGACATCATAGCAATCAGCCCCAGCATTTT
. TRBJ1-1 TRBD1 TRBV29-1 CSVVQGGRRNTEAFF TGCAGCGTTGTACAGGGGGGGAGGAGAAACACTGAAGCTTTCTTT
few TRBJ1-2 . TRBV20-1 CSDKWAGGYTF TGCAGTGACAAATGGGCGGGAGGCTACACCTTC
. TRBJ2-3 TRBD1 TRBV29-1 CSVGDRAYTDTQYF TGCAGCGTTGGGGACAGGGCCTACACAGATACGCAGTATTTT
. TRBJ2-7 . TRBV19 CASSRDNSYEQYF TGTGCCAGTTCTCGGGACAATTCCTACGAGCAGTACTTC
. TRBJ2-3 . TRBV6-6 CASSLSGFSTDTQYF TGTGCCAGCAGTCTCTCCGGGTTTTCCACAGATACGCAGTATTTT
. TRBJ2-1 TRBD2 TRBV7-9 CASSLGRTSGDNEQFF TGTGCCAGCAGCTTAGGGCGAACTAGCGGTGACAATGAGCAGTTCTTC
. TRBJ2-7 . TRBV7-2 CASSLVGDRQYF TGTGCCAGCAGCTTAGTCGGCGATCGGCAGTACTTC
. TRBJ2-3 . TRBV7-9 CASSLDRTDTQYF TGTGCCAGCAGCTTGGACCGCACAGATACGCAGTATTTT
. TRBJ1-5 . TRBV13 CASSLQGQPQHF TGTGCCAGCAGCCTACAGGGCCAGCCCCAGCATTTT
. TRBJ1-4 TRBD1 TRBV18 CASSPGQGIGEKLFF TGTGCCAGCTCACCGGGACAGGGGATTGGTGAAAAACTGTTTTTT
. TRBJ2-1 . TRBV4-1 CASSQVFQDEQFF TGCGCCAGCAGCCAAGTTTTTCAGGATGAGCAGTTCTTC
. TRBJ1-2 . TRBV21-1 CASSKSRDRGPNYGYTF TGTGCCAGCAGCAAGAGTAGGGACAGGGGGCCTAACTATGGCTACACCTTC
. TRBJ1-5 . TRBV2 CASSDQRVGNQPQHF TGTGCCAGCAGTGATCAGCGGGTGGGCAATCAGCCCCAGCATTTT
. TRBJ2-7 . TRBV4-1 CASSQALPGGIPYEQYF TGCGCCAGCAGCCAAGCGCTCCCGGGCGGGATCCCCTACGAGCAGTACTTC
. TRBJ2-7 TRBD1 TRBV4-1 CASSRDRGLTYEQYF TGCGCCAGCAGCAGGGACAGGGGATTAACCTACGAGCAGTACTTC
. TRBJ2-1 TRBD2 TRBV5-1 CASSLEASGREEQFF TGCGCCAGCAGCTTGGAGGCTAGCGGGAGGGAAGAGCAGTTCTTC
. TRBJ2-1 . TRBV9 CASSVGRGVAKSSYNEQFF TGTGCCAGCAGCGTGGGCAGGGGGGTAGCGAAGAGCTCCTACAATGAGCAGTTCTTC
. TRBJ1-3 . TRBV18 CASSSDRASGNTIYF TGTGCCAGCTCATCGGACAGAGCCTCTGGAAACACCATATATTTT
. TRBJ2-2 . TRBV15 CATSREGGSNTGELFF TGTGCCACCAGCAGAGAAGGCGGTTCGAACACCGGGGAGCTGTTTTTT
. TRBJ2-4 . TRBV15 CATSRESIQYF TGTGCCACCAGCAGAGAGAGCATTCAGTACTTC
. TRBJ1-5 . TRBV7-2 CASSFQGRDQPQHF TGTGCCAGCAGCTTCCAGGGCAGGGATCAGCCCCAGCATTTT